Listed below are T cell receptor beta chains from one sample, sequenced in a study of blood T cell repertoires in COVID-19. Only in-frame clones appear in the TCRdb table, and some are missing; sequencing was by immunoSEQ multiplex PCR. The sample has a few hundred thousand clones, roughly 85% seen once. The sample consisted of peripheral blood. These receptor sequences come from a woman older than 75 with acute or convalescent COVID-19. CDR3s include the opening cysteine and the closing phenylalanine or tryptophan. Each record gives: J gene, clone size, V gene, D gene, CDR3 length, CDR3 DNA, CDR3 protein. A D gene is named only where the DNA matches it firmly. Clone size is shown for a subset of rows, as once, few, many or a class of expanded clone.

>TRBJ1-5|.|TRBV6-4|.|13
TGTGCCAGCAGTGACTCATTCGGTCAGCCCCAGCATTTT
CASSDSFGQPQHF
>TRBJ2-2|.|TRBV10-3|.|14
TGTGCCATCAGGAGTGACAGGAACACCGGGGAGCTGTTTTTT
CAIRSDRNTGELFF
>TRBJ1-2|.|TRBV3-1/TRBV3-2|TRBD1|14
TGTGCCAGCAGCCAAGAAGACAGGGTCTCTGGCTACACCTTC
CASSQEDRVSGYTF
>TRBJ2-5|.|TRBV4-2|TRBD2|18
TGTGCCAGCAGCCAAGGGGTAGCGGGGGGCACGTACCAAGAGACCCAGTACTTC
CASSQGVAGGTYQETQYF
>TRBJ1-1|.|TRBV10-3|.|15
TGTGCCATCAGTCCATCACAGGGAAGGAACACTGAAGCTTTCTTT
CAISPSQGRNTEAFF
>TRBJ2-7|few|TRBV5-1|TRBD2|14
TGCGCCAGCAGCCCAAGTAGCGGGGGATACGAGCAGTACTTC
CASSPSSGGYEQYF
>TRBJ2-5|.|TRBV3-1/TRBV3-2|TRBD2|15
TGTGCCAGCAGCCTAGCGGGGGGGGCTCGGGAGACCCAGTACTTC
CASSLAGGARETQYF
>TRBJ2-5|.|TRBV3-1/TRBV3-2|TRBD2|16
TGTGCCAGCAGCCCCCGTCGGGGGGGGCTGGGGGAGACCCAGTACTTC
CASSPRRGGLGETQYF
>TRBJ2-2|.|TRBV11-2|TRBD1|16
TGTGCCAGCAGCTCTGGACAGGGGCCAAACACCGGGGAGCTGTTTTTT
CASSSGQGPNTGELFF
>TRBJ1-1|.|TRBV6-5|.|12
TGTGCCAGCAGGTGGGGGGACACTGAAGCTTTCTTT
CASRWGDTEAFF
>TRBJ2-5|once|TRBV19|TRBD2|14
TGTGCCAGTAGCGTGGGGGGGTTGACCGAGACCCAGTACTTC
CASSVGGLTETQYF
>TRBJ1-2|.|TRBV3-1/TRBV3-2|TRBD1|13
TGTGCCAGCAGCCAGACAGGGTGGGGTGGCTACACCTTC
CASSQTGWGGYTF
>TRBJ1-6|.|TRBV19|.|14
TGTGCCAGTAGACGACAGAAGAAGAATTCACCCCTCCACTTT
CASRRQKKNSPLHF
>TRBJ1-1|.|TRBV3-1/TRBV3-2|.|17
TGTGCCAGCAGCCAAGAACCCGGGCGGAGGATGAACACTGAAGCTTTCTTT
CASSQEPGRRMNTEAFF
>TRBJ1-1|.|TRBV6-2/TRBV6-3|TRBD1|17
TGTGCCAGCAGTTACCCCAGGGACAGGGGGGGCGACACTGAAGCTTTCTTT
CASSYPRDRGGDTEAFF
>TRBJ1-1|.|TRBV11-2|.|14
TGTGCCAGCAGCTTAGTAAGGGAGGGGACTGAAGCTTTCTTT
CASSLVREGTEAFF
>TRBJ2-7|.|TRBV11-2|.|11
TGTGCCAGCAGCTCGCCGAGTGAGCAGTACTTC
CASSSPSEQYF
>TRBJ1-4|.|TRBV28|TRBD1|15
TGTGCCAGCACCCCCCCGGGACAGGGAACGGAAAAACTGTTTTTT
CASTPPGQGTEKLFF
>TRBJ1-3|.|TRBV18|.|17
TGTGCCAGCTCACCCGGCTCCCCGGGTAGGACTGGAAACACCATATATTTT
CASSPGSPGRTGNTIYF
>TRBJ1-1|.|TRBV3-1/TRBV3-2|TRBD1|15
TGTGCCAGCAGCAACCGGGACAGGGTGCGTACTGAAGCTTTCTTT
CASSNRDRVRTEAFF
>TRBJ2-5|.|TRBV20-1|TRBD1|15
TGCAGTGCTAGTCCAGGACAGGGGAACCAAGAGACCCAGTACTTC
CSASPGQGNQETQYF
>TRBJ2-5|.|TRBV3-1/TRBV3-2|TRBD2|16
TGTGCCAGCAGCTTACAAGCGGGGGGGGTTTCGGAGACCCAGTACTTC
CASSLQAGGVSETQYF
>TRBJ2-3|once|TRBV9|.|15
TGTGCCAGCACGGAGGGAATCGTTAGCACAGATACGCAGTATTTT
CASTEGIVSTDTQYF
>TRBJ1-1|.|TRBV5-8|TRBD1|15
TGTGCCAGCAGCTGGGGGGACAGGGGCATTAGAGAAGCTTTCTTT
CASSWGDRGIREAFF
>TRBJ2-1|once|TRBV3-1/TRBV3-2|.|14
TGTGCCAGCAGCCAAGCAGGGGACTACAATGAGCAGTTCTTC
CASSQAGDYNEQFF
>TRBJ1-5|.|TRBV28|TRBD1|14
TGTGCCAGCAGCCATGGGACAGGCAATCAGCCCCAGCATTTT
CASSHGTGNQPQHF
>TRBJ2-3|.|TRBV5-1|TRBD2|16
TGCGCCAGCAGCTTTATGAGCGGGGGGGCTACAGATACGCAGTATTTT
CASSFMSGGATDTQYF
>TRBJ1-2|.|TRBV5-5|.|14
TGTGCCAGCAGCCCAGGGGCAGGGGTCTATGGCTACACCTTC
CASSPGAGVYGYTF
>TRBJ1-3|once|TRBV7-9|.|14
TGTGCCAGCGCGGGGGCCCAAGGCGGGAACACCATATATTTT
CASAGAQGGNTIYF
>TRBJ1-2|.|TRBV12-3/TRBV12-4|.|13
TGTGCCAGCAGTTTGGGGGGGAACTATGGCTACACCTTC
CASSLGGNYGYTF
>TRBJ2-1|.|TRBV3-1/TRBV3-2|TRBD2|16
TGTGCCAGCAGCCAAGCCGCTAGCGGGGCCTACAATGAGCAGTTCTTC
CASSQAASGAYNEQFF
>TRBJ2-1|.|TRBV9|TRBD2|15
TGTGCCAGCAGCCTCTCGGGACTACCTAACAATGAGCAGTTCTTC
CASSLSGLPNNEQFF
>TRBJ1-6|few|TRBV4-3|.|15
TGCGCCAGCAGCCAAGAAAGGGGGTATCGGTCACCCCTCCACTTT
CASSQERGYRSPLHF
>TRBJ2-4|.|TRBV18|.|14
TGTGCCAGCGTAGTCGATATAGCCAAAAACATTCAGTACTTC
CASVVDIAKNIQYF
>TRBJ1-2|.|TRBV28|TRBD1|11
TGTGCCACCGGACAGGGTTATGGCTACACCTTC
CATGQGYGYTF
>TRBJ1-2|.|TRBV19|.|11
TGTGCCAGTACAGATTTCTATGGCTACACCTTC
CASTDFYGYTF
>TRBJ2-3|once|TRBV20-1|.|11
TGCAGTGCTAGAGTCGGAGATACGCAGTATTTT
CSARVGDTQYF
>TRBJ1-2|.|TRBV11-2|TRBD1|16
TGTGCCAGCAGCCTAGATCGACAGGGGGGGTTGAGTGGCTACACCTTC
CASSLDRQGGLSGYTF
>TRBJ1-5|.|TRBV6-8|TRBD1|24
TGTGCCAGCAGTTACTCGACGAAATTCATTGTTGGGGACAGGGCCGACTCTAGCAATCAGCCCCAGCATTTT
CASSYSTKFIVGDRADSSNQPQHF
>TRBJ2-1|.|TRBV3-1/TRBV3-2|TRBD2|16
TGTGCCAGCAGCCGCCTGACTAGCGGGGGGTACAATGAGCAGTTCTTC
CASSRLTSGGYNEQFF
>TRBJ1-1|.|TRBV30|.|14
TGTGCCTGGAGTGTACCAGGGGCTAGGACTGAAGCTTTCTTT
CAWSVPGARTEAFF
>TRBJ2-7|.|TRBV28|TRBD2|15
TGTGCCAGCAGAACCGGGGGGGGGCCCTCCTACGAGCAGTACTTC
CASRTGGGPSYEQYF
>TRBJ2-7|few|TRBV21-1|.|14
TGTGCCAGCAGCAGTGACAGGGATCCTCACGAGCAGTACTTC
CASSSDRDPHEQYF
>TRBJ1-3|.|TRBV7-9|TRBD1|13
TGTGCCAGCAGCCTAGGACAGGGGGTAACCATATATTTT
CASSLGQGVTIYF
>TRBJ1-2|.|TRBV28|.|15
TGTGCCAGCAGTTTTCTCCAGCCCGGGAACTATGGCTACACCTTC
CASSFLQPGNYGYTF
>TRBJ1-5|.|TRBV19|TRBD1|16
TGTGCCAGTAGTCTGGCCGGGACAGGGGTTAATCAGCCCCAGCATTTT
CASSLAGTGVNQPQHF
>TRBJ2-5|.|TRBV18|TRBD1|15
TGTGCCAGCTCATCCGGGACAGGCTCCGAAGAGACCCAGTACTTC
CASSSGTGSEETQYF
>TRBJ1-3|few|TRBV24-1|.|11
TGTGCCACCAGTGACTATAACACCATATATTTT
CATSDYNTIYF
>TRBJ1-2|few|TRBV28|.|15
TGTGCCAGCAGTTTAAGTCCGGCAGGACTCTATGGCTACACCTTC
CASSLSPAGLYGYTF
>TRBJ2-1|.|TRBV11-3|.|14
TGTGCCAGCAGCTGGACAGAATCCTACAATGAGCAGTTCTTC
CASSWTESYNEQFF
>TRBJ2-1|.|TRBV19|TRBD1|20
TGTGCCAGTAGTAGAAGGCCGGACAGGGGACTCATCACCTCCTACAATGAGCAGTTCTTC
CASSRRPDRGLITSYNEQFF